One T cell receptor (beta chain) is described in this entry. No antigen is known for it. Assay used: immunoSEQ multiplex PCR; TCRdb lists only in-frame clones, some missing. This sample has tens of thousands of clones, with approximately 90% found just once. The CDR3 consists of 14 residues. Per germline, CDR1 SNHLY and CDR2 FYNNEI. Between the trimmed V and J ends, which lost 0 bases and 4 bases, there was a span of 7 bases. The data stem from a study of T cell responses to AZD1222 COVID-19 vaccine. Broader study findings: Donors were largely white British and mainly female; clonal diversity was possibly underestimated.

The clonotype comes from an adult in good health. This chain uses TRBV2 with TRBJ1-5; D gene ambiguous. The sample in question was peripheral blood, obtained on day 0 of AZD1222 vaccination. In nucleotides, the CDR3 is TGTGCCAGCAGTGAAGCGTCGGAGAATCAGCCCCAGCATTTT. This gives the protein CASSEASENQPQHF.